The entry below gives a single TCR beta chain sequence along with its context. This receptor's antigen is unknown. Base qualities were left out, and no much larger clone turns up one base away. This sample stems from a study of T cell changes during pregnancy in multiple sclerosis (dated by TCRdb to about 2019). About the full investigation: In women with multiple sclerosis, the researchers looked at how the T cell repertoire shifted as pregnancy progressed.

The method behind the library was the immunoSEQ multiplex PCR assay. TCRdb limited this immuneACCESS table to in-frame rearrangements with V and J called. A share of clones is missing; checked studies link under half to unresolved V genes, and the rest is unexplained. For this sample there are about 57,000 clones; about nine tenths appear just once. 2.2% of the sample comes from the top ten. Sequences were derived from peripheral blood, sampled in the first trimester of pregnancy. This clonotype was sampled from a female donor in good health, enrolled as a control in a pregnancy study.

The CDR3 reads as follows: CASSLQGGYEKLFF. The DNA sequence reads TGTGCCAGCAGTTTACAGGGTGGATATGAAAAACTGTTTTTT. The chain was built from TRBV27 and TRBJ1-4, and possibly TRBD1, on 5 matching bases. The CDR3 numbers 14 residues from cysteine through phenylalanine. Of the read, only the CDR3 DNA is kept; its 42 bases are in frame from base 1. V lost 2 bases and J lost 6 bases; the stretch between them is 10 bases long. The germline V gene (reference sequence) specifies MNHEY as CDR1 and SMNVEV as CDR2. Reference TRBV27 and TRBJ1-4 genes cover what lies past the CDR3, so the full variable domain is EAQVTQNPRYLITVTGKKLTVTCSQNMNHEYMSWYRQDPGLGLRQIYYSMNVEVTDKGDVPEGYKVSRKEKRNFPLILESPSPNQTSLYFCASSLQGGYEKLFFGSGTQLSVL.